The clone carrying this TCR beta chain was counted only a few times. The CDR3 has 14 residues. From germline, CDR1 is SGHNT and CDR2 YYREEE (reference sequence). Trimming pared 4 bases from V and 3 bases from J, leaving 14 bases between. Semi-nested PCR with Nested Universal Primer A followed constant-region reverse priming of full-length variable regions. TCRdb called the 5' RACE reads again in MiXCR, with one record for every CDR3 protein. The data hold over 40,000 distinct CDR3 sequences, with about a fifth observed a single time. Treg sorting used a CD4+CD25+CD127-/low gate. Sample: Tregs sorted from a lymph node. This sequence was found in a female donor with breast cancer. This chain joins TRBV5-4 and TRBJ2-7; unclear D gene. The CDR3 region is CASSTLDGLYEQYF. As DNA, the CDR3 is TGTGCCAGCAGCACGTTAGATGGGCTCTACGAGCAGTACTTC.